The present entry profiles one TCR beta chain with its context. Its antigen is not identified. Investigators spread the genomic DNA of each subset evenly over several immunoSEQ plates. The repertoire was sequenced with immunoSEQ multiplex PCR; TCRdb's copy has only in-frame clones and lacks some. The sample includes some 2,000,000 clones, roughly 95% seen only once; the top ten take 0.1% to 0.15%. The data belong to a study of shared clonotypes between healthy human individuals. Notes on the study in general: The sharing of roughly 5% of naive CD4 clonotypes was seen across a handful of donors.

Researchers partitioned CD4+ cells into CD45RA+ naive and CD45RA-negative memory subsets. V lost 5 bases, J lost 2 bases, and 13 bases lay in between. This CDR3 spans 13 amino acids. Germline CDR1 reads GTSNPN; CDR2 reads SVGIG (reference sequence). The gene calls are TRBV30 and TRBJ2-7; D gene uncertain. The sequence derives from a man aged 18 to 29 in good health. The sample comprised naive CD4+ T cells sorted from blood. This sample's subset: CD45RA+ positively selected. CDR3 in amino acids: CAWQMGSTYEQYF. The CDR3 nucleotides are TGTGCCTGGCAGATGGGGTCCACCTACGAGCAGTACTTC.